These 21 T cell receptor beta chains originate from one sample sequenced in a study of cytomegalovirus exposure and HLA in healthy donors. This PCR relied on a set of 60 Vbeta primers and 13 Jbeta primers. The assay was immunoSEQ multiplex PCR, and TCRdb's table has in-frame clones only and misses some. This sample has over 80,000 clones, with 65% to 80% found just once. Specimen: PBMCs. Receptors were obtained from a female donor in good health and CMV-seropositive.

The J gene is TRBJ2-5, the V gene TRBV5-1; D is unresolved. V was trimmed by 0 bases and J by 1 base, leaving 13 bases between them. The CDR3 covers 16 residues. CDR1 is SGHRS, CDR2 YFSETQ, per germline. The CDR3 loop is CASSLATSGFQETQYF. CDR3 nucleotide sequence: TGCGCCAGCAGCTTGGCCACCTCAGGTTTCCAAGAGACCCAGTACTTC.

This clone was counted only a few times. The gene calls are TRBV4-1 and TRBJ1-4; D not resolved. CDR1 is MGHRA and CDR2 is YSYEKL in the germline V gene. Trimming shortened V by 0 bases and J by 0 bases, and 11 bases separated the two germline ends. The CDR3 is 17 amino acids. The CDR3 sequence: CASSQDLSAATNEKLFF. CDR3 DNA sequence: TGCGCCAGCAGCCAAGATCTGAGTGCCGCAACTAATGAAAAACTGTTTTTT.

The chain is built from TRBV25-1 and TRBJ1-5, with TRBD1 identical over 8 bases. V lost 6 bases and J lost 6; bases outside the gene matches: 4. Germline loops: CDR1 MGHDK, CDR2 SYGVNS. The CDR3 is 13 amino acids. The CDR3 coding sequence is TGTGCCAGCAGCAGACAGGGGAGTCAGCCCCAGCATTTT. Its protein product is CASSRQGSQPQHF.

The rearrangement uses TRBV7-2 and TRBJ2-7, with TRBD1 matching 8 bases. The V segment lost 5 bases and the J segment 5 bases; nucleotides outside the gene matches: 8. The CDR3 sequence is 14 residues long. CDR1 SGHTA and CDR2 FQGNSA come from the germline V gene. CDR3 sequence (DNA): TGTGCCAGCAGCACCCCGACAGGGGTAGACGAGCAGTACTTC. Its translation is CASSTPTGVDEQYF.

V gene TRBV11-2 combines with J gene TRBJ1-2; 10 bases are a match to TRBD1. The CDR3 spans 15 residues. The ends lost 5 bases at V and 4 bases at J; junction bases unmatched: 7. Germline CDR1 reads SGHAT; CDR2 reads FQNNGV. For the CDR3, the DNA is TGTGCCAGCAGCCCTGGGACAGGGGAAGGCTATGGCTACACCTTC. This encodes CASSPGTGEGYGYTF.

The chain is built from TRBV2 and TRBJ2-7, with D possibly TRBD1 on 5 matching bases. Germline V gene lookup returns CDR1 SNHLY and CDR2 FYNNEI. The CDR3 sequence is 13 residues long. V was clipped by 4 bases and J by 4 bases, with 11 bases between them. CDR3 bases: TGTGCCAGCAGTGGCAGGGAAATATACGAGCAGTACTTC. It specifies CASSGREIYEQYF.

This clone was detected a few times. V gene TRBV6-5 combines with J gene TRBJ2-2; TRBD2 aligns across 9 bases. The CDR3 spans 16 residues. Germline assignment: CDR1 MNHEY and CDR2 SVGAGI. J lost 1 base, V lost 2 bases, and 2 bases had no gene match. DNA for the CDR3: TGTGCCAGCAGTTACGGGACTAGCAGGAACACCGGGGAGCTGTTTTTT. This gives the protein CASSYGTSRNTGELFF.

This clone has only a few counts. The chain is built from TRBV6-5 and TRBJ2-7; 11 bases match TRBD2. The CDR3 totals 15 residues. The V segment lost 1 base and the J segment 6 bases; nucleotides outside the gene matches: 5. Germline CDR1 MNHEY, CDR2 SVGAGI. DNA for the CDR3: TGTGCCAGCAGTTACTTAGCGGGAGGGCCTGGCGAGCAGTACTTC. Translation: CASSYLAGGPGEQYF.

CDR3 nucleotide sequence: TGTGCCAGCAGCTTAAGGGACTACAGCTACGAGCAGTACTTC. Amino acids: CASSLRDYSYEQYF. The chain couples TRBV7-2 to TRBJ2-7; TRBD2 aligns across 7 bases. Per germline, CDR1 SGHTA and CDR2 FQGNSA. The CDR3 loop spans 14 amino acids. The V and J ends lost 2 bases and 3 bases, in that order; junction bases with no gene match: 4.

The V gene is TRBV5-5, the J gene TRBJ2-1; TRBD2 is a possible D gene (7 bases). Germline lookup yields CDR1 SGHKS and CDR2 YYEKEE (reference sequence). With 4 bases removed from V and 4 bases from J, the gap between germline ends came to 18 bases. The CDR3 loop spans 16 amino acids. CDR3 nucleotides: TGTGCCAGCAGCCCCACCCAAGGGGGGGTTTACAATGAGCAGTTCTTC. Translating gives CASSPTQGGVYNEQFF.

This chain links TRBV9 with TRBJ2-5, with 8 bases that match TRBD1. The trim removed 4 bases at V and 5 bases at J, leaving 7 bases unmatched. CDR3 length: 14 residues. Looked up from germline, CDR1 is SGDLS and CDR2 is YYNGEE. This CDR3 is CASSQTTGEETQYF. The CDR3 region has the DNA TGTGCCAGCAGCCAGACGACAGGGGAGGAGACCCAGTACTTC.

The V call is TRBV9, the J call TRBJ1-3, with D tentatively TRBD1 (6 bases). The CDR3 spans 16 residues. V was pared by 0 bases and J by 6 bases, with 16 bases between. Looked up from germline, CDR1 is SGDLS and CDR2 is YYNGEE. In DNA form, the CDR3 reads TGTGCCAGCAGCGTAGACATCCAGGGGTTTGAAAACACCATATATTTT. The encoded protein is CASSVDIQGFENTIYF.

This rearrangement joins TRBV15 to TRBJ1-5; 7 nucleotides match TRBD1. V lost 9 bases and J lost 1; bases outside the gene matches: 6. Germline V gene lookup returns CDR1 LNHNV and CDR2 YYDKDF (reference sequence). The CDR3 runs to 14 residues. Here the CDR3 reads CATLKQGSNQPQHF. CDR3 in DNA: TGTGCCACTCTTAAACAGGGGAGCAATCAGCCCCAGCATTTT.

V is TRBV28 and J is TRBJ1-1; 7 nucleotides align to TRBD1. The CDR3 spans 15 residues. Per the germline V gene, CDR1 is MDHEN and CDR2 is SYDVKM. The V gene end was trimmed by 6 bases and the J gene end by 3 bases; junction bases not matched to a gene: 10. For the CDR3, the DNA is TGTGCCAGCAGCCCCGAGAAGGGGGCGTACACTGAAGCTTTCTTT. Translation gives CASSPEKGAYTEAFF. The complete variable domain, with remaining parts taken from reference TRBV28 and TRBJ1-1, reads DVKVTQSSRYLVKRTGEKVFLECVQDMDHENMFWYRQDPGLGLRLIYFSYDVKMKEKGDIPEGYSVSREKKERFSLILESASTNQTSMYLCASSPEKGAYTEAFFGQGTRLTVV.

For this clone: Different DNA sequences within this sample yield the same CDR3. The CDR3 DNA reads TGTGCCTGGAGCTCACAGGGGAACACTGAAGCTTTCTTT. Residues: CAWSSQGNTEAFF. This chain joins TRBV30 and TRBJ1-1, with TRBD1 as a possible D gene (6 bases). Germline CDR1 and CDR2: GTSNPN and SVGIG (reference sequence). The CDR3 has 13 residues. V lost 3 bases and J lost 1, with 9 bases in between.

This chain uses TRBV5-1 with TRBJ2-7, with TRBD2 identical over 7 bases. CDR3 size: 15 residues. Germline CDR1 reads SGHRS; CDR2 reads YFSETQ. With V trimmed by 7 bases and J by 2 bases, 12 bases remained unmatched. The CDR3 nucleotides read TGCGCCAGCCGGGCCGGGGCTAGCGGAACCTACGAGCAGTACTTC. Protein: CASRAGASGTYEQYF.

The chain couples TRBV4-1 to TRBJ2-1, with 11 bases lining up with TRBD1. The trim removed 3 bases at V and 8 bases at J, leaving 9 bases unmatched. Germline-derived CDR1 and CDR2 are MGHRA and YSYEKL. This CDR3 contains 16 residues. The CDR3 reads CASSHPGTGGRDEQFF. The CDR3 bases are TGCGCCAGCAGCCACCCCGGGACAGGGGGGCGCGATGAGCAGTTCTTC.

This chain connects TRBV5-1 to TRBJ1-1, with 7 bases aligning to TRBD1. Germline CDR1 is SGHRS and CDR2 is YFSETQ. V lost 2 bases, J lost 3 bases, and 4 bases stayed unmatched. The CDR3 extends over 14 amino acids. This CDR3 reads CASSFGGGHTEAFF. DNA for the CDR3: TGCGCCAGCAGCTTTGGAGGGGGCCACACTGAAGCTTTCTTT.

V usage is TRBV4-2 and J usage is TRBJ1-1, with D tentatively TRBD1 (5 bases). The CDR3 has 15 residues. Germline V lookup: CDR1 LGHNA, CDR2 YNFKEQ. V gave up 0 bases and J gave up 3 bases, with 11 bases separating them. For the CDR3, the DNA is TGTGCCAGCAGCCAAGATCGGGGGAGCCACACTGAAGCTTTCTTT. Its protein product is CASSQDRGSHTEAFF.

The chain links TRBV11-2 to TRBJ2-3, with 15 bases identical to TRBD2. The ends lost 5 bases at V and 3 bases at J; junction bases unmatched: 0. The CDR3 totals 15 residues. From germline, CDR1 is SGHAT and CDR2 FQNNGV. Written as DNA, the CDR3 is TGTGCCAGCAGCGGACTAGCGGGGGGGACAGATACGCAGTATTTT. Translating gives CASSGLAGGTDTQYF.

V and J are TRBV6-6 and TRBJ1-5, with D hard to call. CDR1 is MNHNY and CDR2 is SVGAGI in the germline V gene (reference sequence). Trimming left V 8 bases short and J 2 bases short, with 16 bases between. This CDR3 contains 15 residues. The CDR3 here is CASSIRGSGNQPQHF. CDR3 DNA sequence: TGTGCCAGCTCGATTAGAGGGAGCGGCAATCAGCCCCAGCATTTT.